A selection of T cell receptor beta chains follows, all from one sample in a study of T-cell memory formation after mild COVID-19. TCRdb re-called the 5' RACE reads through MiXCR, storing one row per CDR3 protein. The data hold 25,000 to 30,000 distinct CDR3 sequences, with about 16% observed a single time. The specimen was PBMCs or a T cell subset sorted from them (not recorded which). Receptors were obtained from an adult who had mild COVID-19 (a few samples of this study predate the infection). Cell type and time point are not known. Each CDR3 is given with its conserved first and last residue. A D gene is named only where the DNA matches it firmly. Size is stated for part of the rows, as once, few or many counts, or as a class when the clone is expanded.

>TRBD2|many|TRBJ2-2|TRBV2
CASGPWGLAGGTGELFF
TGTGCCAGCGGCCCCTGGGGGCTAGCGGGGGGGACCGGGGAGCTGTTTTTT
>TRBD2|medium-sized|TRBJ2-7|TRBV6-5
CASSAFFGGGSSYEQYF
TGTGCCAGCAGTGCCTTCTTTGGCGGGGGTAGCTCCTACGAGCAGTACTTC
>NA|many|TRBJ1-2|TRBV12-3/TRBV12-4
CASSQQGTYGYTF
TGTGCCAGCAGTCAACAGGGAACCTATGGCTACACCTTC
>TRBD1|many|TRBJ2-3|TRBV20-1
CSAAPGQTQYF
TGCAGTGCTGCTCCGGGACAGACGCAGTATTTT
>TRBD2|many|TRBJ2-5|TRBV12-3/TRBV12-4
CASSPGLAGDKRKTQYF
TGTGCCAGCAGTCCGGGACTAGCGGGGGACAAGAGAAAGACCCAGTACTTC
>NA|many|TRBJ1-5|TRBV12-3/TRBV12-4
CASSLGPGRGNQPQHF
TGTGCCAGCAGTTTAGGTCCAGGGAGGGGCAATCAGCCCCAGCATTTT
>NA|many|TRBJ1-1|TRBV5-5
CASSLWEQGEAFF
TGTGCCAGCAGCTTGTGGGAGCAGGGTGAAGCTTTCTTT
>TRBD1|medium-sized|TRBJ2-5|TRBV5-1
CASSPGQWQETQYF
TGCGCCAGCAGCCCGGGACAGTGGCAAGAGACCCAGTACTTC
>NA|NA|TRBJ1-1|TRBV5-5
CASSLDVWGSGLNTEAFF
TGTGCCAGCAGCTTGGATGTCTGGGGCTCGGGCTTGAACACTGAAGCTTTCTTT
>NA|NA|TRBJ2-7|TRBV7-8
CASSLAQGPSYEQYF
TGTGCCAGCAGCTTAGCGCAGGGTCCCTCCTACGAGCAGTACTTC
>NA|many|TRBJ1-1|TRBV5-1
CASSGGRGTEAFF
TGCGCCAGCAGCGGGGGGCGAGGCACTGAAGCTTTCTTT
>NA|many|TRBJ2-7|TRBV24-1
CATSDPTKSSYEQYF
TGTGCCACCAGTGACCCTACTAAGAGCTCCTACGAGCAGTACTTC
>TRBD2|NA|TRBJ2-3|TRBV5-4
CASSFSSGNTDTQYF
TGTGCCAGCAGCTTCTCTAGCGGGAACACAGATACGCAGTATTTT